The 15 T cell receptor beta chains below come from one sample, sequenced in a study of T cells after yellow fever vaccination. TCRdb reanalysed the 5' RACE reads using MiXCR and keeps one entry per CDR3 protein. The sample comprises fewer than 500,000 distinct CDR3 sequences, roughly a sixth of which are singletons, and over 15% rests with the top ten. Material: PBMCs, obtained before the yellow fever booster vaccination. All receptors derive from a man aged 18 to 29 who received the YFV17D yellow fever vaccine.

The rearrangement links TRBV20-1 to TRBJ2-7; a weak D match, TRBD1 (6 bases). CDR1 DFQATT and CDR2 SNEGSKA come from the germline V gene (reference sequence). V dropped 3 bases and J dropped 4 bases, with 16 bases sitting between them. This CDR3 comprises 14 residues. DNA of the CDR3: TGCAGTGCTAGCCTGGGGGCTGAAATGTACGAGCAGTACTTC. It codes for CSASLGAEMYEQYF.

For the CDR3, the DNA is TGTGCCAGCAGTTTATACCGAGCAAGGGAGACCCAGTACTTC. Protein: CASSLYRARETQYF. This rearrangement joins TRBV12-3 or TRBV12-4 to TRBJ2-5; no clear D. Trimming took 2 bases from V and 5 from J, leaving 12 bases between them. This CDR3 spans 14 amino acids.

The V and J genes are TRBV12-3 or TRBV12-4 and TRBJ1-5; TRBD1 agrees at 7 bases. The CDR3 has 15 residues. V gave up 0 bases and J gave up 4 bases; unmatched junction bases: 3. The CDR3 bases are TGTGCCAGCAGTTTAGCGGTGACAGGGAATCAGCCCCAGCATTTT. The encoded protein is CASSLAVTGNQPQHF.

V is TRBV6-5 and J is TRBJ2-1; 7 bases align to TRBD2. V lost 5 bases and J lost 3; bases outside the gene matches: 7. CDR1 is MNHEY, CDR2 SVGAGI, per germline. The length of the CDR3 is 15 residues. The CDR3 DNA sequence: TGTGCCAGCAGTAAAAGGTCGGGGGGCTACAATGAGCAGTTCTTC. Protein sequence: CASSKRSGGYNEQFF.

This clonotype came up a few times. The chain joins TRBV11-2 to TRBJ2-1; D is undetermined. CDR3 length: 14 residues. The V end lost 1 base, the J end lost 7 bases, and 11 bases lay between the germline ends. Germline V CDR1 and CDR2: SGHAT, FQNNGV. This CDR3 reads CASSLGTLINEQFF. For the CDR3, the DNA is TGTGCCAGCAGCTTAGGAACACTCATAAATGAGCAGTTCTTC. Variable domain in full (rest from reference TRBV11-2 and TRBJ2-1): EAGVAQSPRYKIIEKRQSVAFWCNPISGHATLYWYQQILGQGPKLLIQFQNNGVVDDSQLPKDRFSAERLKGVDSTLKIQPAKLEDSAVYLCASSLGTLINEQFFGPGTRLTVL.

This clonotype has ten or more counts. This chain joins TRBV20-1 and TRBJ2-5; no reliable D call. Trimming removed 3 bases at V and 6 bases at J, with 17 bases between. Germline V gene data show CDR1 as DFQATT and CDR2 as SNEGSKA (reference sequence). CDR3 length: 14 residues. CDR3 protein: CSASLLAGFQTQYF. The DNA for the CDR3 is TGCAGTGCTAGCCTCCTGGCTGGGTTCCAGACCCAGTACTTC.

The V call is TRBV6-5, the J call TRBJ2-1; D possibly corresponds to TRBD2 (6 bases). The CDR3 covers 15 residues. Deletions cut 2 bases from V and 2 bases from J, with 10 bases between. Per the germline V gene, CDR1 is MNHEY and CDR2 is SVGAGI. The CDR3 bases are TGTGCCAGCAGTTACGCGGGGAGAACCTACAATGAGCAGTTCTTC. Translated, it gives CASSYAGRTYNEQFF.

This clonotype was seen at least ten times. The rearrangement joins TRBV3-1 to TRBJ1-2; the match to TRBD1 covers 8 bases. Unmatched junction bases numbered 2, after V lost 1 base and J lost 4 bases. This CDR3 has 14 amino acids. Germline CDR1 reads LGHDT; CDR2 reads YNNKEL (reference sequence). The DNA for the CDR3 is TGTGCCAGCAGCCAAGCTACAGGGGGCTATGGCTACACCTTC. Amino acid sequence: CASSQATGGYGYTF.

V is TRBV7-8 and J is TRBJ1-2, with D tentatively TRBD1 (5 bases). V dropped 4 bases and J dropped 4 bases, with 16 bases sitting between them. The CDR3 spans 15 residues. Germline values: CDR1 SGHVS, CDR2 FQNEAQ. The CDR3 DNA is TGTGCCAGCAGCTCATCCCCCAGGGTTACCTATGGCTACACCTTC. It is translated as CASSSSPRVTYGYTF.

This clonotype was counted a few times. This chain joins TRBV6-2 or TRBV6-3 and TRBJ2-7, with D possibly TRBD2 on 6 matching bases. The germline V and J ends were trimmed by 2 bases and 4 bases, with 12 bases remaining between them. The CDR3 runs 14 residues. In germline, CDR1 is MNHEY, CDR2 SVGEGT. The CDR3 loop is CASSYPTAGYEQYF. CDR3 coding DNA: TGTGCCAGCAGTTACCCAACCGCGGGGTACGAGCAGTACTTC.

The sample holds a few counts of this clonotype. This rearrangement joins TRBV29-1 to TRBJ1-1; no clear D. Deletions cut 5 bases from V and 0 bases from J, with 19 bases between. Germline loops: CDR1 SQVTM, CDR2 ANQGSEA. There are 16 residues in the CDR3. CDR3 DNA sequence: TGCAGCGTTTCCCGGCGCCTTAGTGGGGTGAACACTGAAGCTTTCTTT. Translation gives CSVSRRLSGVNTEAFF.

The rearrangement joins TRBV6-5 to TRBJ2-5; maybe TRBD2 (6 bases). The CDR3 spans 15 residues. CDR1 is MNHEY and CDR2 is SVGAGI in the germline V gene. The V and J ends lost 2 bases and 1 base respectively, with 11 bases between them. In DNA form, the CDR3 reads TGTGCCAGCAGTTACGGGGGGATTTCCCAAGAGACCCAGTACTTC. This codes for CASSYGGISQETQYF.

This chain links TRBV20-1 with TRBJ2-7, with 7 bases identical to TRBD1. CDR1 DFQATT and CDR2 SNEGSKA come from the germline V gene (reference sequence). J gave up 1 base and V 6 bases, and 6 bases lay outside the gene matches. The CDR3 sequence is 13 residues long. The chain's CDR3 is CSAAGTESYEQYF. The DNA of the CDR3 is TGCAGTGCCGCCGGGACAGAGTCCTACGAGCAGTACTTC.

This rearrangement joins TRBV5-5 to TRBJ1-3; D is possibly TRBD1 (6 bases). Germline V gives CDR1 SGHKS, CDR2 YYEKEE (reference sequence). V gave up 3 bases and J gave up 0 bases, with 19 bases separating them. CDR3 size: 18 residues. The CDR3 DNA follows: TGTGCCAGCAGCTACATCACTGACAGGCCTATCTCTGGAAACACCATATATTTT. Translation: CASSYITDRPISGNTIYF.

The chain joins TRBV4-3 to TRBJ2-1, with TRBD2 matching 10 bases. Germline CDR1 and CDR2: LGHNA and YSLEER. The CDR3 length is 17 residues. V was clipped by 0 bases and J by 5 bases; unmatched bases: 7. CDR3 nucleotides: TGCGCCAGCAGCCAAGAGGGGGGCCTAGCGGGAGACAATGAGCAGTTCTTC. Amino acids: CASSQEGGLAGDNEQFF.